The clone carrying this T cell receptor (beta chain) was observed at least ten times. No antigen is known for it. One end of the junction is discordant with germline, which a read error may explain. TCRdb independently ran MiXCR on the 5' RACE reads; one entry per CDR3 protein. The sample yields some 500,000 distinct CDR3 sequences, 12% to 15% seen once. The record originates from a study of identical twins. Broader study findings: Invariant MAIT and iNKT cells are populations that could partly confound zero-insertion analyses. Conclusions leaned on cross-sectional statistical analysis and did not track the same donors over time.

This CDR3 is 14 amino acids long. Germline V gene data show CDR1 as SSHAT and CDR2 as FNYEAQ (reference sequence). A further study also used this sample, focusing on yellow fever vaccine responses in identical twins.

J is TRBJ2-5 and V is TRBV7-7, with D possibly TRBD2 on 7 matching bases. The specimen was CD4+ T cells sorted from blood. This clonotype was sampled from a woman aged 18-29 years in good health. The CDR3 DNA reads TGTGCTAGCAGCTTAGGGGGGGAGATACAGACCCAGTACTTC. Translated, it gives CASSLGGEIQTQYF.